There are a few counts of the clone carrying this TCR beta chain. The data are from a study of T-cell memory formation after mild COVID-19. Study-wide background: Largely donor-specific TCR clusters were found.

CDR3 size: 13 residues. Germline V lookup: CDR1 MGHDK, CDR2 SYGVNS. V lost 3 bases to trimming and J lost 7 bases, with 11 bases between them. A single record per CDR3 protein comes from TCRdb applying MiXCR to the 5' RACE reads. This sample has fewer than 150,000 distinct CDR3 sequences, with 14% found just once. The sequence came from an adult woman who had mild COVID-19 (a few samples of this study predate the infection). Cell type and time point are not known. The chain links TRBV25-1 to TRBJ2-3; D might be TRBD2 (5 bases). The sample comprised PBMCs or a T cell subset sorted from them (not recorded which). In DNA, the CDR3 is TGTGCCAGCAGTGATTTGACTACAAATACGCAGTATTTT. The encoded protein is CASSDLTTNTQYF.